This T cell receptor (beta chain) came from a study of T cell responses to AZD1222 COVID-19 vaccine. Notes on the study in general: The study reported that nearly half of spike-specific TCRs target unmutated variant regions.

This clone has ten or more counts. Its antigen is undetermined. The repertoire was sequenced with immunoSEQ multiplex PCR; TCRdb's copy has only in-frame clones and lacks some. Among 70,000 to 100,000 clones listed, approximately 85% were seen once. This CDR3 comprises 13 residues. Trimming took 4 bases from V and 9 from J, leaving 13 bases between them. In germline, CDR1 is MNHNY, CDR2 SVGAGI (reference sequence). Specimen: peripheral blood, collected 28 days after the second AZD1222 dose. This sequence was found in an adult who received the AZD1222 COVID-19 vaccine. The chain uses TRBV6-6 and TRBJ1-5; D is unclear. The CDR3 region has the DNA TGTGCCAGCAGTTCTCAGGATATAAGGCCCCAGCATTTT. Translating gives CASSSQDIRPQHF.